The clone carrying this T cell receptor (beta chain) was detected only a few times. CDR3 length: 15 amino acids. V gave up 6 bases and J gave up 6 bases; unmatched junction bases: 8. CDR1 and CDR2 (germline): SGHVS, FNYEAQ. These data come from a study of blood T cell repertoires in COVID-19. Here immunoSEQ multiplex PCR was the method, and the copy in TCRdb shows in-frame clones only, minus some. The sample has around 150,000 clones, around 82% seen once. Sequenced material: peripheral blood. The chain uses TRBV7-6 and TRBJ2-1; TRBD2 agrees at 10 bases. This receptor was taken from a woman aged 60 to 75 with acute or convalescent COVID-19. CDR3 region: CASRGERLAGNEQFF. DNA for the CDR3: TGTGCCAGCAGGGGGGAACGACTAGCGGGCAATGAGCAGTTCTTC.